This TCR beta chain originates from a study of CD8+CD57+ T cells in acquired aplastic anemia. Study overall: Sorted cells (CD4+ and CD8+) yielded DNA amounts that averaged about 3.1 ug.

The use of genomic DNA as template underpinned the TCR beta VDJ and CDR3 profiling. TCRdb redid the calling of the reads with MiXCR, one entry per CDR3 protein. The data show about 170,000 distinct CDR3 sequences, with around 60% seen just once and roughly 44% held by the top ten. There are 14 residues in the CDR3. Trimming removed 0 bases at V and 3 bases at J, with 10 bases between. Germline CDR1 and CDR2: SGHRS and YFSETQ. This sequence joins TRBV5-1 and TRBJ2-7; no clear D. This TCR derives from a human donor in good health. Input material: sorted CD4+, CD8+, or CD8+CD57+ T cells (not recorded which) from PBMCs. The CDR3: CASSLESASYEQYF. CDR3 DNA sequence: TGCGCCAGCAGCTTGGAGTCGGCAAGCTACGAGCAGTACTTC.